The entry below describes one T cell receptor beta chain. Antigen unknown. This record comes from a study of T cell responses to AZD1222 COVID-19 vaccine. Whole-study results and caveats: With dominance at 160-218 and 743-854, vaccine-associated CD4 TCRs spanned spike. Donors were mostly white British, more females; clonal diversity possibly underestimated.

The table came from immunoSEQ multiplex PCR; TCRdb's copy has only in-frame clones and leaves some out. Of 95,000 to 100,000 clones in the sample, about nine tenths were seen once. This sequence was found in an adult in good health. Here the sequenced sample was peripheral blood, taken on day 0 of AZD1222 vaccination.

The CDR3 nucleotides read TGTGCCAGCAGCTTTCTGGGAACGCTCCAAGAGACCCAGTACTTC. Its translation is CASSFLGTLQETQYF. The chain combines TRBV11-2 with TRBJ2-5; D remains ambiguous. There are 15 residues in the CDR3. Trimming shortened V by 3 bases and J by 1 base, and 12 bases separated the two germline ends. From germline, CDR1 is SGHAT and CDR2 FQNNGV.